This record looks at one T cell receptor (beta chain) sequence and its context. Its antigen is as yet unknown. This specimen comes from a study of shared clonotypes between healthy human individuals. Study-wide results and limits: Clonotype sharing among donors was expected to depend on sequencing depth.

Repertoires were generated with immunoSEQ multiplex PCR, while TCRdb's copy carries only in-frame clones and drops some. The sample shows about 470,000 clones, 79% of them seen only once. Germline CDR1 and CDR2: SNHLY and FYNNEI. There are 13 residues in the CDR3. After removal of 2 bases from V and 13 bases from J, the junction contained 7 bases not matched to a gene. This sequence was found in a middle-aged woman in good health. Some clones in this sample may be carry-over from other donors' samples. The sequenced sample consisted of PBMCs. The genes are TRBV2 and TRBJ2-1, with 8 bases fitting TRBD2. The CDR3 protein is CASSELGLAGQFF. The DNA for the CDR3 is TGTGCCAGCAGTGAACTAGGACTAGCCGGCCAGTTCTTC.